This T cell receptor (beta chain) is drawn from a study of cytomegalovirus exposure and HLA in healthy donors. General study points: When analyzed later, a missense DCLRE1C variant was found to be linked to TCR beta V- and J-gene trimming. In a later analysis, specific HLA alleles were associated with approximately 16,000 TCR beta sequences at a 0.05 false discovery rate. The majority of TCR sequences were rare, yet some public TCRs appeared in many donors.

In the PCR, 60 Vbeta and 13 Jbeta primers were used. Repertoires were generated with immunoSEQ multiplex PCR, while TCRdb's copy carries only in-frame clones and drops some. The sample holds some 41,000 clones, 60% to 75% seen once. The CDR3 has 12 residues. The V gene end was trimmed by 5 bases and the J gene end by 14 bases; junction bases not matched to a gene: 5. From germline, CDR1 is SGHRS and CDR2 YFSETQ. About this clone itself: Its antigen is unknown.

The chain employs TRBV5-1 and TRBJ2-3; TRBD2 agrees at 13 bases. The sequence derives from a man aged 35-49 years in good health and CMV-seronegative. Sequenced: PBMCs. For the CDR3, the DNA is TGCGCCAGCAGAATGACTAGCGGGGGGCCGTATTTT. It is translated as CASRMTSGGPYF. Using reference TRBV5-1 and TRBJ2-3 for the parts outside the CDR3, the full variable domain is KAGVTQTPRYLIKTRGQQVTLSCSPISGHRSVSWYQQTPGQGLQFLFEYFSETQRNKGNFPGRFSGRQFSNSRSEMNVSTLELGDSALYLCASRMTSGGPYFGPGTRLTVL.